What follows describes a single T cell receptor beta chain. Before they entered the study, exposed participants had met a COVID-19 case within 2 weeks. These data originate in a study of blood T cell repertoires in COVID-19. Sequencing was performed with immunoSEQ multiplex PCR; in TCRdb, only in-frame clones are kept and a portion is missing. The data hold about 270,000 clones, with approximately 89% observed a single time. CDR3 size: 15 residues. Trimming pared 3 bases from V and 3 bases from J, leaving 9 bases between. Germline lookup yields CDR1 MDHEN and CDR2 SYDVKM. The specimen was PBMCs or T cells enriched from blood (not recorded which). The TCR comes from a man in his forties who had been exposed to COVID-19. V is TRBV28 and J is TRBJ1-6; D is ambiguous. The CDR3 loop is CASSLNGDYNSPLHF. The CDR3 DNA reads TGTGCCAGCAGTTTGAACGGTGACTATAATTCACCCCTCCACTTT.